This T cell receptor (beta chain) was obtained from a study of T cell changes during pregnancy in multiple sclerosis. Method: immunoSEQ multiplex PCR; TCRdb's copy keeps in-frame clones and lacks some. This repertoire shows more than 65,000 clones, 90% to 95% found once; its top ten account for 0.85% to 1.2%. V gave up 3 bases and J gave up 8 bases; unmatched junction bases: 17. The CDR3 is made up of 17 amino acids. The germline V gene encodes CDR1 SGHKS and CDR2 YYEKEE (reference sequence). The sequence derives from a female donor with multiple sclerosis, enrolled in a pregnancy study. Here the sequenced sample was peripheral blood, taken in the second trimester of pregnancy. The chain uses TRBV5-5 and TRBJ2-1; TRBD2 aligns across 7 bases. The CDR3 sequence: CASSWTLRDYLSDEQFF. The DNA of the CDR3 is TGTGCCAGCAGCTGGACGTTACGGGACTACTTAAGCGATGAGCAGTTCTTC.